This is a list of T cell receptor beta chains from one sample in a study of post-analysis software for immune sequencing data. TCRdb re-called the PCR reads through MiXCR, storing one row per CDR3 protein. Of around 180,000 distinct CDR3 sequences in the sample, roughly 31% are singletons; the top ten hold about 1.6%. The specimen was blood. Every receptor here comes from a girl between 5 and 17 years old with multiple sclerosis. Each CDR3 is given with its conserved first and last residue. The D gene is left open where the match is weak. Expanded clones are given a class, and other clones once, few, many or no size at all.

clone_size,j_call,v_call,d_call,cdr3_nt,cdr3_aa
once,TRBJ2-3,TRBV19,TRBD1,TGTGCCAGTACCCGGGACAGGTGGAGGGATACGCAGTATTTT,CASTRDRWRDTQYF
once,TRBJ2-3,TRBV29-1,.,TGCAGCGGGGGATCTGGGCCAGATACGCAGTATTTT,CSGGSGPDTQYF
.,TRBJ1-6,TRBV28,.,TGTGCCAGCAGTTTCGGCGGGGGGGCCGCCAATAATTCACCCCTCCACTTT,CASSFGGGAANNSPLHF
.,TRBJ1-1,TRBV4-2,.,TGTGCCAGCAGCCCGTTACAGGGTAGAGAAGCTTTCTTT,CASSPLQGREAFF
.,TRBJ2-1,TRBV30,TRBD1,TGTGCCTGGAAAGGGACAGGGGGTTACAATGAGCAGTTCTTC,CAWKGTGGYNEQFF
.,TRBJ2-7,TRBV5-1,TRBD2,TGCGCCAGCAGCTTGGTGGCGGGAGGGAATGAGCAGTACTTC,CASSLVAGGNEQYF
.,TRBJ1-6,TRBV12-3/TRBV12-4,.,TGTGCCAGCAGCCTTAAGGGAGATTCACCCCTCCACTTT,CASSLKGDSPLHF
.,TRBJ1-2,TRBV27,.,TGTGCCGGCAGTTTCAGTACTAACTATGGCTACACCTTC,CAGSFSTNYGYTF
.,TRBJ2-3,TRBV10-3,.,TGTGCCATCAGTGAGTCGGGGGATAGGGGGGATCCCGCAGATACGCAGTATTTT,CAISESGDRGDPADTQYF
few,TRBJ2-7,TRBV6-2/TRBV6-3,TRBD2,TGTGCCAGCAGTTACTCGGTGATAGCGGGCCCCTACGAGCAGTACTTC,CASSYSVIAGPYEQYF
few,TRBJ1-4,TRBV25-1,.,TGTGCCAGCAGGATTAATGAAAAACTGTTTTTT,CASRINEKLFF
few,TRBJ2-1,TRBV11-3,TRBD2,TGTGCCAGCAGCTCCGGGACTAGCGGGAACGATGAGCAGTTCTTC,CASSSGTSGNDEQFF
many,TRBJ2-7,TRBV7-9,TRBD2,TGTGCCAGCAGTCCTAGCGGCAGGGACGAGCAGTACTTC,CASSPSGRDEQYF
many,TRBJ2-3,TRBV6-5,.,TGTGCCAGCAGGTTCGGGGCAGATACGCAGTATTTT,CASRFGADTQYF
many,TRBJ2-3,TRBV27,TRBD1,TGTGCCAGCAGTTTACCCCCCGCAGGGGGTAACACAGATACGCAGTATTTT,CASSLPPAGGNTDTQYF
many,TRBJ1-2,TRBV7-6,.,TGTGCCAGCAGCTTAGCGCAGGGGACCTATGGCTACACCTTC,CASSLAQGTYGYTF
few,TRBJ1-5,TRBV2,.,TGTGCCAGCAAAGGGGACGGGGGTCAGCCCCAGCATTTT,CASKGDGGQPQHF
many,TRBJ2-3,TRBV20-1,.,TGCAGTGCTAGCGCCTACCCTCGGGACTCCTACACAGATACGCAGTATTTT,CSASAYPRDSYTDTQYF
.,TRBJ2-3,TRBV20-1,TRBD2,TGCAGTGCTAGGCGGACTAGCGGGAAGACAGATACGCAGTATTTT,CSARRTSGKTDTQYF
.,TRBJ2-2,TRBV20-1,TRBD2,TGCAGTGCGCCGACTAGCGGGAAGACCGGGGAGCGGTTTTTT,CSAPTSGKTGERFF
few,TRBJ2-1,TRBV20-1,TRBD2,TGCAGTGCTAGGCAAAGTGGACTAGCGGGTAATGAGCAGTTCTTC,CSARQSGLAGNEQFF
few,TRBJ1-1,TRBV5-1,.,TGCGCCAGCAGCTTGGGGAGTGGACAGGAAGCTTTCTTT,CASSLGSGQEAFF
many,TRBJ2-7,TRBV15,.,TGTGCCACCAGCAGAGCTCGCGGCGGGAAGGCCTACGAGCAGTACTTC,CATSRARGGKAYEQYF
few,TRBJ1-1,TRBV27,.,TGTGCCAGCAGTTTCGCAGGGGTGAACACTGAAGCTTTCTTT,CASSFAGVNTEAFF
.,TRBJ2-7,TRBV29-1,TRBD1,TGCAGCTGCCAGGGGGACAAATACGAGCAGTACTTC,CSCQGDKYEQYF
many,TRBJ1-4,TRBV5-1,.,TGCGCCAGCAGCGTCGGGACGGAGAATGAAAAACTGTTTTTT,CASSVGTENEKLFF
.,TRBJ1-5,TRBV6-1,TRBD1,TGTGCCAGCAGGGAAGGGGACAGCTATCAGCCCCAGCATTTT,CASREGDSYQPQHF
many,TRBJ2-3,TRBV20-1,.,TGCAGTGCTAGAGACTCATGGATCACAGATACGCAGTATTTT,CSARDSWITDTQYF
few,TRBJ1-1,TRBV3-1,TRBD1,TGTGCCAGCAGCCACCCTGGACAGGGGTTGTACACTGAAGCTTTCTTT,CASSHPGQGLYTEAFF
many,TRBJ1-5,TRBV28,TRBD1,TGTGCCAGCAGCATTCCGGACAGGGCTAATCAGCCCCAGCATTTT,CASSIPDRANQPQHF
.,TRBJ1-2,TRBV3-1,.,TGTGCCAGCAGCCGGGGAAGTGGCTACACCTTC,CASSRGSGYTF
.,TRBJ2-1,TRBV18,TRBD1,TGTGCCAGCTCACCTTTAGACAGGGAAGGTGGTGAGCAGTTCTTC,CASSPLDREGGEQFF
many,TRBJ2-1,TRBV9,.,TGTGCCAGCAGCGTAGGCGGGCAGCCTGGGCATGAGCAGTTCTTC,CASSVGGQPGHEQFF
.,TRBJ2-3,TRBV12-3/TRBV12-4,.,TGTGCCAGCAGTCGGACGTTTCGACTAGATACGCAGTATTTT,CASSRTFRLDTQYF
many,TRBJ2-5,TRBV12-5,.,TGTGCTAGTGGTTTGGGGGACGGAGGTCAAGAGACCCAGTACTTC,CASGLGDGGQETQYF
many,TRBJ2-5,TRBV3-1,.,TGTGCTAGCAGCCAAGATTGGAGAGTAGCCTATAGGGAGACCCAGTACTTC,CASSQDWRVAYRETQYF
.,TRBJ2-7,TRBV9,TRBD1,TGTGCCAGCAGCGTTGGGGACAGGGGGGACTACGAGCAGTACTTC,CASSVGDRGDYEQYF
few,TRBJ2-7,TRBV12-3/TRBV12-4,.,TGTGCCAGCGGCTTGGAGGGCTACGAGCAGTACTTC,CASGLEGYEQYF
many,TRBJ2-3,TRBV12-3/TRBV12-4,TRBD2,TGTGCCAGCAGTTCTACGATGGGTCTAGCGGCAGGAGATACGCAGTATTTT,CASSSTMGLAAGDTQYF
.,TRBJ2-3,TRBV11-2,.,TGTGCCAGCAGCTTCTTAAATCCCACGACAGATACGCAGTATTTT,CASSFLNPTTDTQYF
.,TRBJ2-7,TRBV5-1,.,TGCGCCAGCAGCGTACGACAAGGGTATGGCGAGCAGTACTTC,CASSVRQGYGEQYF
many,TRBJ2-3,TRBV11-2,TRBD1,TGTGCCAGCAGCTCCCGGACAGGCCCCTTCACAGATACGCAGTATTTT,CASSSRTGPFTDTQYF
many,TRBJ2-3,TRBV28,.,TGTGCCAGCGGGACCGTGGGCACAGATACGCAGTATTTT,CASGTVGTDTQYF
once,TRBJ2-1,TRBV7-2,TRBD2,TGTGCCAGCAGCCCCCGGGGGGGACTCCTCTACAATGAGCAGTTCTTC,CASSPRGGLLYNEQFF
many,TRBJ2-5,TRBV20-1,.,TGCAGTGCTAGAAAGCCCAACAGGGTGTGGGAGACCCAGTACTTC,CSARKPNRVWETQYF
few,TRBJ2-4,TRBV28,.,TGTGCCAGCAGTCCAGGAAAACAGGTAGCCAAAAACATTCAGTACTTC,CASSPGKQVAKNIQYF
few,TRBJ1-1,TRBV5-1,.,TGCGCCAGCAGCTTAGGGCCAGGGGACACTGAAGCTTTCTTT,CASSLGPGDTEAFF
many,TRBJ2-5,TRBV7-2,.,TGTGCCAGCAGCTTTAGCCCAGACAGGCAAGAGACCCAGTACTTC,CASSFSPDRQETQYF
.,TRBJ2-5,TRBV7-9,.,TGTGCTACAAAGAAAACATCCCAAGAGACCCAGTACTTC,CATKKTSQETQYF
many,TRBJ2-1,TRBV9,TRBD2,TGTGCCAGCAGTGAACCAACTAGCGGGGAGATAGAGCAGTTCTTC,CASSEPTSGEIEQFF
.,TRBJ1-1,TRBV6-2/TRBV6-3,.,TGTGCCAGCAGTTACTTGGGGGACACTGAAGCTTTCTTT,CASSYLGDTEAFF
.,TRBJ1-1,TRBV28,.,TGTGCCAGCAGCCCCGGCTGGGGGAACACTGAAGCTTTCTTT,CASSPGWGNTEAFF